The 11 T cell receptor beta chains below come from one sample, sequenced in a study of T-cell reconstitution after alpha-beta-depleted transplantation in children. Preparing the TCRbeta library involved the use of unique molecular identifiers. One entry per CDR3 protein results from TCRdb running MiXCR on the PCR reads. The table records roughly 500,000 distinct CDR3 sequences, around an eighth of them present only once. Specimen: PBMCs from the stem cell graft donor, collected from the stem cell graft. These receptors were collected from a human donor who donated a stem cell graft to a child with combined immunodeficiency.

The chain carries TRBV9 and TRBJ2-2; 8 bases match TRBD2. The CDR3 runs to 15 residues. Looked up from germline, CDR1 is SGDLS and CDR2 is YYNGEE. Unmatched junction bases numbered 2, after V lost 0 bases and J lost 4 bases. The CDR3 coding sequence is TGTGCCAGCAGCGTAGGGAGCGGGAGCACCGGGGAGCTGTTTTTT. This encodes CASSVGSGSTGELFF.

As for this clonotype: A much larger clonotype is one base distant, so this may be a read error. The genes are TRBV4-3 and TRBJ2-7; 11 bases agree with TRBD2. Germline V gives CDR1 LGHNA, CDR2 YSLEER. The CDR3 has 15 amino acids. CDR3 bases: TGCGCCAGCAGCCAAGCTTCTAGCGGGGGGTACGAGCATTACTTC. Its translation: CASSQASSGGYEHYF.

This clonotype has only a few counts. J is TRBJ2-7 and V is TRBV6-2 or TRBV6-3; 9 nucleotides agree with TRBD2. J lost 3 bases, V lost 2 bases, and 5 bases had no gene match. Germline values: CDR1 MNHEY, CDR2 SVGEGT. The length of the CDR3 is 15 residues. This CDR3 reads CASSYGLAGYYEQYF. DNA of the CDR3: TGTGCCAGCAGTTACGGGCTAGCGGGGTACTACGAGCAGTACTTC.

This sequence joins TRBV12-3 or TRBV12-4 and TRBJ2-2; 8 bases agree with TRBD2. V gave up 8 bases and J gave up 5 bases; unmatched junction bases: 10. The CDR3 has 15 amino acids. DNA for the CDR3: TGTGCCAGCTCCCTTCCCCGGGGGGGAACCGGGGAGCTGTTTTTT. It is translated as CASSLPRGGTGELFF.

There are a few counts of this clonotype. The chain links TRBV6-5 to TRBJ1-6; TRBD1 matches at 7 bases. The CDR3 spans 15 residues. V lost 2 bases and J lost 7; bases outside the gene matches: 5. Germline CDR1 reads MNHEY; CDR2 reads SVGAGI. The CDR3 nucleotides read TGTGCCAGCAGTTACGAGGGGGCGCGAAATTCACCCCTCCACTTT. This sequence encodes CASSYEGARNSPLHF.

This clonotype was detected a few times. The chain couples TRBV9 to TRBJ1-2; D gene ambiguous. The CDR3 totals 12 residues. Germline-derived CDR1 and CDR2 are SGDLS and YYNGEE. The ends were cut back, 1 base at V and 6 bases at J, with 7 bases in the middle. The CDR3 DNA sequence: TGTGCCAGCAGCGTATCGAGGAATGGCTACACCTTC. Translating it yields CASSVSRNGYTF.

This chain connects TRBV25-1 to TRBJ2-6, with D hard to call. The CDR3 covers 16 residues. V dropped 3 bases and J dropped 2 bases, with 11 bases sitting between them. CDR1 and CDR2 from the germline V gene are MGHDK and SYGVNS. The CDR3 DNA is TGTGCCAGCAGTGACCCAGGAATTGCTGGGGCCAACGTCCTGACTTTC. It codes for CASSDPGIAGANVLTF.

This clonotype was counted between two and nine times. The chain employs TRBV24-1 and TRBJ2-2, with D possibly TRBD1 on 5 matching bases. Trimming took 3 bases from V and 0 from J, leaving 13 bases between them. The CDR3 totals 17 residues. From germline, CDR1 is KGHDR and CDR2 SFDVKD. CDR3 coding DNA: TGTGCCACCAGTGATGCCAGGGTGGGCCCGAACACCGGGGAGCTGTTTTTT. As protein: CATSDARVGPNTGELFF.

This clonotype was counted only a few times. The chain couples TRBV20-1 to TRBJ1-1; D gene unclear. From germline, CDR1 is DFQATT and CDR2 SNEGSKA (reference sequence). Trimming pared 0 bases from V and 4 bases from J, leaving 18 bases between. This CDR3 has 16 amino acids. The CDR3 region is CSARDSRIGFGTEAFF. CDR3 nucleotide sequence: TGCAGTGCTAGAGATTCTCGGATTGGGTTCGGCACTGAAGCTTTCTTT.

The CDR3 spells CATSGGTVRPYNEQFF. CDR3 nucleotide sequence: TGTGCCACCAGTGGTGGGACGGTACGCCCCTACAATGAGCAGTTCTTC. This chain links TRBV24-1 with TRBJ2-1; D may be TRBD1 or TRBD2 (5 bases each). The CDR3 has 16 amino acids. Germline CDR1 reads KGHDR; CDR2 reads SFDVKD. The V end lost 5 bases, the J end lost 2 bases, and 15 bases lay between the germline ends.

This clonotype was picked up many times. V gene TRBV15 combines with J gene TRBJ2-1; TRBD2 is a possible D gene (6 bases). Germline V gene sequence: CDR1 LNHNV, CDR2 YYDKDF (reference sequence). Trimming removed 0 bases from V and 9 bases from J, with 15 bases in between. The CDR3 extends over 15 amino acids. The DNA of the CDR3 is TGTGCCACCAGCAGAGATGAGGCTAGCGCGGGTGAGCAGTTCTTC. Its protein product is CATSRDEASAGEQFF.